This entry lists 15 T cell receptor beta chains sequenced from one sample in a study of blood T cell repertoires in COVID-19. Measured with immunoSEQ multiplex PCR; TCRdb has only the in-frame clones, and not every one. The sample gives approximately 97,000 clones, roughly 92% of which show up once; around 2% is in the top ten. The specimen sequenced was peripheral blood. The receptors were gathered from a woman aged 50 to 65 with COVID-19, enrolled during active disease.

The genes are TRBV12-5 and TRBJ1-3; no clear D gene. CDR1 and CDR2 (germline): LGHNT, FRNRAP. V dropped 2 bases and J dropped 8 bases, with 22 bases sitting between them. CDR3 size: 17 residues. CDR3 in DNA: TGTGCTAGTGGTTTGAGGAGGTGGGGTACTAAGGCGGACACCATATATTTT. As protein: CASGLRRWGTKADTIYF.

This chain joins TRBV27 and TRBJ1-6; 8 nucleotides align to TRBD1. CDR1 and CDR2 from the germline V gene are MNHEY and SMNVEV (reference sequence). This CDR3 is built from 15 residues. The trim removed 4 bases at V and 8 bases at J, leaving 7 bases unmatched. The DNA of the CDR3 is TGTGCCAGCAGTTGGACAGGGCTACAAGATTCACCCCTCCACTTT. It codes for CASSWTGLQDSPLHF.

V and J are TRBV6-6 and TRBJ1-3, with 7 bases fitting TRBD1. Germline loops: CDR1 MNHNY, CDR2 SVGAGI (reference sequence). The CDR3 loop spans 13 amino acids. V trimming: 5 bases; J trimming: 4 bases; junction bases outside the gene matches: 2. The CDR3 here is CASSTTGGNTIYF. DNA for the CDR3: TGTGCCAGCAGTACGACAGGGGGAAACACCATATATTTT.

This CDR3 reads CASSRPGLPNEKLFF. The CDR3 nucleotides read TGTGCCAGCAGCCGACCGGGACTGCCGAATGAAAAACTGTTTTTT. The chain uses TRBV11-2 and TRBJ1-4, with a weak D call TRBD1 (5 bases). Germline lookup yields CDR1 SGHAT and CDR2 FQNNGV. The CDR3 spans 15 residues. Trimming shortened V by 5 bases and J by 5 bases, and 15 bases separated the two germline ends.

The chain couples TRBV12-3 or TRBV12-4 to TRBJ2-5; no clear D. This CDR3 is 11 amino acids long. The V end lost 5 bases, the J end lost 3 bases, and 4 bases lay between the germline ends. The CDR3 region is CASSPEETQYF. For the CDR3, the DNA is TGTGCCAGCAGTCCAGAAGAGACCCAGTACTTC.

The CDR3 region has the DNA TGCAGTGCTAGTGTCAGGAATGGTTACGAGCAGTACTTC. Encoded protein: CSASVRNGYEQYF. The J gene is TRBJ2-7, the V gene TRBV20-1; D gene unclear. Trimming stripped 3 bases from V and 4 bases from J, with 13 bases between. The germline gives CDR1 DFQATT, CDR2 SNEGSKA (reference sequence). CDR3 length: 13 residues.

The rearrangement joins TRBV6-5 to TRBJ1-1; D uncertain. Germline V gives CDR1 MNHEY, CDR2 SVGAGI. CDR3 size: 11 residues. Trimming left V 8 bases short and J 2 bases short, with 6 bases between. The CDR3 DNA sequence: TGTGCCAGCCTCAGAAACACTGAAGCTTTCTTT. Translated, it gives CASLRNTEAFF.

This clone appeared a single time. This rearrangement joins TRBV29-1 to TRBJ2-7, with 7 bases lining up with TRBD1. The CDR3 sequence is 13 residues long. The trim removed 7 bases at V and 4 bases at J, leaving 10 bases unmatched. CDR1 and CDR2 (germline): SQVTM, ANQGSEA. The CDR3 reads CSGGTGDRYEQYF. CDR3 bases: TGCAGCGGCGGAACAGGGGATCGGTACGAGCAGTACTTC.

This chain uses TRBV4-3 with TRBJ1-2; TRBD1 might be the D (5 bases). CDR1 and CDR2 from the germline V gene are LGHNA and YSLEER. V was cut by 1 base and J by 2 bases, with 17 bases left in between. The CDR3 runs 17 residues. This CDR3 reads CASSQVTQGSLNYGYTF. CDR3 coding DNA: TGCGCCAGCAGCCAAGTTACGCAGGGTTCTTTGAACTATGGCTACACCTTC.

The chain's CDR3 is CATSRDAPGIQGGYTF. Written as DNA, the CDR3 is TGTGCCACCAGCAGAGATGCCCCCGGGATACAGGGTGGCTACACCTTC. This rearrangement joins TRBV15 to TRBJ1-2, with D possibly matching TRBD1 (6 bases). There are 16 residues in the CDR3. Between the trimmed V and J ends, which lost 0 bases and 7 bases, there was a span of 18 bases. In germline, CDR1 is LNHNV, CDR2 YYDKDF (reference sequence).

The chain employs TRBV15 and TRBJ1-1; D is perhaps TRBD1 (6 bases). From germline, CDR1 is LNHNV and CDR2 YYDKDF (reference sequence). Trimming shortened V by 9 bases and J by 2 bases, and 13 bases separated the two germline ends. The CDR3 extends over 13 amino acids. CDR3 loop: CATTDSTNTEAFF. CDR3 in DNA: TGTGCCACTACGGACAGCACCAACACTGAAGCTTTCTTT.

The chain recombines TRBV6-2 or TRBV6-3 with TRBJ1-1; perhaps TRBD1 as D (5 bases). With 4 bases removed from V and 4 bases from J, the gap between germline ends came to 13 bases. CDR1 is MNHEY and CDR2 is SVGEGT in the germline V gene. CDR3 length: 14 amino acids. The CDR3 sequence is CASSSIGGSTEAFF. CDR3 DNA sequence: TGTGCCAGCAGTTCAATTGGGGGGAGCACTGAAGCTTTCTTT.

This clone showed up just once. The chain combines TRBV30 with TRBJ1-1; maybe TRBD1 (6 bases). V lost 2 bases and J lost 11, with 15 bases in between. This CDR3 region has 12 residues. Germline V gene lookup returns CDR1 GTSNPN and CDR2 SVGIG (reference sequence). The DNA for the CDR3 is TGTGCCTGGAGTTTGGGGGCCGGGTCGGCTTTCTTT. Its protein product is CAWSLGAGSAFF. The full variable domain, its missing parts supplied by reference TRBV30 and TRBJ1-1, is SQTIHQWPATLVQPVGSPLSLECTVEGTSNPNLYWYRQAAGRGLQLLFYSVGIGQISSEVPQNLSASRPQDRQFILSSKKLLLSDSGFYLCAWSLGAGSAFFGQGTRLTVV.

The rearrangement links TRBV2 to TRBJ1-5, with TRBD1 matching 7 bases. The CDR3 is 18 residues long. CDR1 is SNHLY and CDR2 is FYNNEI in the germline V gene. V shed 6 bases and J 4 bases; nucleotides not matched to a gene: 18. CDR3 residues: CASSPRGHSQGGNQPQHF. The CDR3 coding sequence is TGTGCCAGCAGCCCTAGGGGACACTCTCAGGGGGGTAATCAGCCCCAGCATTTT.

V gene TRBV7-9 combines with J gene TRBJ2-2; unclear D gene. This CDR3 contains 12 residues. V was shortened by 3 bases and J by 5 bases, with 4 bases between the two germline ends. Germline CDR1 SEHNR, CDR2 FQNEAQ (reference sequence). The CDR3 DNA follows: TGTGCCAGCAGCTTGTCGACCGGGGAGCTGTTTTTT. Protein product: CASSLSTGELFF.